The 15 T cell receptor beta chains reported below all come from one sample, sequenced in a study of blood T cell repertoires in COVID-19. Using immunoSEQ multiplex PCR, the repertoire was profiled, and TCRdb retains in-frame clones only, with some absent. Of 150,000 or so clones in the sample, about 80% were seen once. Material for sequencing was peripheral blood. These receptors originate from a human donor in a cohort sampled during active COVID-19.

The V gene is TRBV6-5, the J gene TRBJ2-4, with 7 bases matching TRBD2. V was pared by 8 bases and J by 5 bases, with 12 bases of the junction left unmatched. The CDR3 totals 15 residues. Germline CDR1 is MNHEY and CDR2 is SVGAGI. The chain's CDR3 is CASAGGGGGQNIQYF. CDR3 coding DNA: TGTGCCAGCGCCGGAGGTGGGGGAGGGCAAAACATTCAGTACTTC.

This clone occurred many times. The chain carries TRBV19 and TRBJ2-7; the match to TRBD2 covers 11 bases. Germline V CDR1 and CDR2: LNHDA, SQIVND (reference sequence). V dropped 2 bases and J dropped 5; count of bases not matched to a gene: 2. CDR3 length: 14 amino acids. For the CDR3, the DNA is TGTGCCAGTAGTATAACTAGCGGGAGCAACGAGCAGTACTTC. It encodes CASSITSGSNEQYF.

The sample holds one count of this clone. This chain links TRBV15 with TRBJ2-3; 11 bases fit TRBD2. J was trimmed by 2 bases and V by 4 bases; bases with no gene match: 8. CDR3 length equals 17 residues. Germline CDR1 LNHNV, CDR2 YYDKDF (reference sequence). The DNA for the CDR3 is TGTGCCACCAGCACCCCTGGACTAGCGGGTAACACAGATACGCAGTATTTT. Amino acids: CATSTPGLAGNTDTQYF. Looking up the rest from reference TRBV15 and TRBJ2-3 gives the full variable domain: DAMVIQNPRYQVTQFGKPVTLSCSQTLNHNVMYWYQQKSSQAPKLLFHYYDKDFNNEADTPDNFQSRRPNTSFCFLDIRSPGLGDTAMYLCATSTPGLAGNTDTQYFGPGTRLTVL.

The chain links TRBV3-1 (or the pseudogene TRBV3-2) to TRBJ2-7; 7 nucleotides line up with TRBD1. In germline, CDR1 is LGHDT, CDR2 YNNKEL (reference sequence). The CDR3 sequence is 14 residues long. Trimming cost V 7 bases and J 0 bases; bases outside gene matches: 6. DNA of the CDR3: TGTGCCAGCACACGGACAGGTGTCTCCTACGAGCAGTACTTC. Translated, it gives CASTRTGVSYEQYF.

The CDR3 spells CASRVGQALNQPQHF. In nucleotides, the CDR3 is TGTGCCAGTCGAGTAGGACAGGCCCTCAATCAGCCCCAGCATTTT. The chain uses TRBV19 and TRBJ1-5; 7 bases match TRBD1. The germline V gene encodes CDR1 LNHDA and CDR2 SQIVND (reference sequence). The CDR3 covers 15 residues. Losses at the gene ends were 8 bases for V and 3 bases for J; bases not matched to a gene: 10. Full variable domain (rest looked up from reference TRBV19 and TRBJ1-5): DGGITQSPKYLFRKEGQNVTLSCEQNLNHDAMYWYRQDPGQGLRLIYYSQIVNDFQKGDIAEGYSVSREKKESFPLTVTSAQKNPTAFYLCASRVGQALNQPQHFGDGTRLSIL.

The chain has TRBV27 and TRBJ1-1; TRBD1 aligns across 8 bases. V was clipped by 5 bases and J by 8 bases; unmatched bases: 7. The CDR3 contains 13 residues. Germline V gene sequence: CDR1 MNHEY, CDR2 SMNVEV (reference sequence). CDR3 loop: CASSPRQGPEAFF. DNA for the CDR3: TGTGCCAGCAGTCCGCGACAGGGGCCAGAAGCTTTCTTT.

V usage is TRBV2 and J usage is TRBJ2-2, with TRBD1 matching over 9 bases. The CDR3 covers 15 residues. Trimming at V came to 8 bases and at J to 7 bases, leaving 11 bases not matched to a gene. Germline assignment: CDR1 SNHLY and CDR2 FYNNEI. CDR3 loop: CASGRDRAKGGELFF. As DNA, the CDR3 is TGTGCCAGCGGACGGGACAGGGCCAAGGGCGGGGAGCTGTTTTTT.

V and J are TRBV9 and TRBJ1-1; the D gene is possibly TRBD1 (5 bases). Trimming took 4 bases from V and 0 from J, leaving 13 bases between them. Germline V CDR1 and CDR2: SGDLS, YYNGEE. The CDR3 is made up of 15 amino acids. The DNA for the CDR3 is TGTGCCAGCAGCTCCCTCGGGGGATTGAACACTGAAGCTTTCTTT. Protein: CASSSLGGLNTEAFF.

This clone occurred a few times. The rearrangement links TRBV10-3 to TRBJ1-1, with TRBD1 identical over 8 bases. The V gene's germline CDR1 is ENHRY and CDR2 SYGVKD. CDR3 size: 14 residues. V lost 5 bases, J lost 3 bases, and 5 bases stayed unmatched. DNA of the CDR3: TGTGCCATCAGTTACAGGGGGTCGGACACTGAAGCTTTCTTT. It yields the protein CAISYRGSDTEAFF.

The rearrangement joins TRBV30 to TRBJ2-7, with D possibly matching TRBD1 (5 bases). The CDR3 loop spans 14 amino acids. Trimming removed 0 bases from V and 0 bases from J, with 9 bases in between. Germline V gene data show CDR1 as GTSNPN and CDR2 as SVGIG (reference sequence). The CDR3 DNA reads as TGTGCCTGGAGTGTAGGGGCTCCCTCCTACGAGCAGTACTTC. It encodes CAWSVGAPSYEQYF.

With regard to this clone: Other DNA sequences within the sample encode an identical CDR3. The CDR3 DNA reads as TGTGCCAGCAGGACAGGGGGTCCTGAAGCTTTCTTT. It translates to CASRTGGPEAFF. V gene TRBV28 combines with J gene TRBJ1-1; 9 positions match TRBD1. V gave up 6 bases and J gave up 6 bases; unmatched junction bases: 2. Germline V CDR1 and CDR2: MDHEN, SYDVKM. CDR3 length equals 12 residues.

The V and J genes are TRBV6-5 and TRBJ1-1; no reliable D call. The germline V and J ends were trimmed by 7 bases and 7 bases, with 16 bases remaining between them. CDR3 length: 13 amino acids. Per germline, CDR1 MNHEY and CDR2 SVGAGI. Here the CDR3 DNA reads TGTGCCAGCACCCTTGTCGACAATTTTGAAGCTTTCTTT. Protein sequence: CASTLVDNFEAFF.

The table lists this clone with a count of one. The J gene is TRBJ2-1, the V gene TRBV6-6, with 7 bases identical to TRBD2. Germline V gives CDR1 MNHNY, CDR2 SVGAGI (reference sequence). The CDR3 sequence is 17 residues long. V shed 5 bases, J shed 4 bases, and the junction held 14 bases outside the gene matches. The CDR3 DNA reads TGTGCCAGCAGTCCAACTTTGCGGGGGATTGCTTACAATGAGCAGTTCTTC. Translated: CASSPTLRGIAYNEQFF.

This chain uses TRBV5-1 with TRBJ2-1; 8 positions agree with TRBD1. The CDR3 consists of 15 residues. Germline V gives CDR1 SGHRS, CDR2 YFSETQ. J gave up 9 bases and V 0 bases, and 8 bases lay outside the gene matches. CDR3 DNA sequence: TGCGCCAGCAGCTTGGCGGCAGGGGGCTCAGGTGAGCAGTTCTTC. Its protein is CASSLAAGGSGEQFF.

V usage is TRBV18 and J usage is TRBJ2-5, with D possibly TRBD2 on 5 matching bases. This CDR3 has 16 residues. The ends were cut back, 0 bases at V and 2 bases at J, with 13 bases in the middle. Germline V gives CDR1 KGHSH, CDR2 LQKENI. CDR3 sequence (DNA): TGTGCCAGCTCACCACCCGCAGGTCGGAGGCAAGAGACCCAGTACTTC. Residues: CASSPPAGRRQETQYF.